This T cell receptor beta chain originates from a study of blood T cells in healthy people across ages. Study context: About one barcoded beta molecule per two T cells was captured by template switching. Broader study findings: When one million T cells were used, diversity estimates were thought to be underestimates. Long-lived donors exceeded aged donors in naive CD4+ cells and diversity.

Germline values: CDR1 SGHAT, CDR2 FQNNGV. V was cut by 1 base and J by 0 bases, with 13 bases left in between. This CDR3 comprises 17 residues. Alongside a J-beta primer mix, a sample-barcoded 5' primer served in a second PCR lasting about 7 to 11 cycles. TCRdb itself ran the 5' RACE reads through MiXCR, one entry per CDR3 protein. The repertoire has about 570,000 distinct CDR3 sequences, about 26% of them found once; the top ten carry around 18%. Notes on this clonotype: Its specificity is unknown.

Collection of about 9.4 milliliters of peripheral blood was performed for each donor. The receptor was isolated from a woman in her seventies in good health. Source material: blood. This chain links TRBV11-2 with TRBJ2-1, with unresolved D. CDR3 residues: CASSLGGYMSSYNEQFF. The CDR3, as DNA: TGTGCCAGCAGCTTAGGGGGTTACATGAGCTCCTACAATGAGCAGTTCTTC.